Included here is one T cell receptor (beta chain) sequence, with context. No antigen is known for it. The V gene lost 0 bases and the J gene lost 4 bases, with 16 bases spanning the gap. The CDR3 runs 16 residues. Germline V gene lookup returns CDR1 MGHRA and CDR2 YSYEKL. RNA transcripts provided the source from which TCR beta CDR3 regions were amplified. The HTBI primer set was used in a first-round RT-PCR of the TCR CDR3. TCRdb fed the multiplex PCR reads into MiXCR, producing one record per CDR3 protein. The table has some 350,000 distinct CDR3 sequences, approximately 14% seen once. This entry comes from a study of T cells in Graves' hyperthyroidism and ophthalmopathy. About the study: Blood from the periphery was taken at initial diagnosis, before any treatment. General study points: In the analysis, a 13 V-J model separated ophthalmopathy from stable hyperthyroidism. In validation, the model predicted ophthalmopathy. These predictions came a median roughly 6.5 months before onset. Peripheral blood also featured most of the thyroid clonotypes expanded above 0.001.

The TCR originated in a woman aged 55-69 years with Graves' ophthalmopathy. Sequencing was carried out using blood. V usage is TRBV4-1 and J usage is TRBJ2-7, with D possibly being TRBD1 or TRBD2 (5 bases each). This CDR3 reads CASSQDEPGGIYEQYF. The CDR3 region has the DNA TGCGCCAGCAGCCAAGATGAGCCTGGGGGTATATACGAGCAGTACTTC.